The rows below give T cell receptor beta chains drawn from one sample of a study of beta chain features in type 1 diabetes. Produced via immunoSEQ multiplex PCR; TCRdb's table is partial and in-frame only. The sample includes about 280,000 clones, about 15% of them seen just once. Sequenced: naive CD4+ T cells from blood. Receptor source: a man younger than 35 with type 1 diabetes. Both conserved end residues are part of each CDR3.

cdr3_aa	v_call	j_call
CASSSDRDGYTF	TRBV5-4	TRBJ1-2
CASSQDSSTF	TRBV2	TRBJ1-2
CASSLAIGSQETQYF	TRBV5-1	TRBJ2-5
CASSISAGNTGELFF	TRBV5-1	TRBJ2-2
CASSPLGLTYEQYF	TRBV4-1	TRBJ2-7
CASSVAPSREETQYF	TRBV9	TRBJ2-5
CASSRRWNEQFF	TRBV28	TRBJ2-1
CASSPLEAGGGSQYF	TRBV5-6	TRBJ2-3
CASSPREAQGYTF	TRBV6-5	TRBJ1-2
CASSQGTSSYEQYF	TRBV4-3	TRBJ2-7
CATQFRVDSPLHF	TRBV10-3	TRBJ1-6